The 5 T cell receptor beta chains below were found in one sample sequenced in a study of T cells after yellow fever vaccination. From the 5' RACE reads, TCRdb called clonotypes with MiXCR, one entry per CDR3 protein. Found here are around 30,000 distinct CDR3 sequences, roughly a tenth of them singletons; the top ten hold more than 10%. The source was PBMCs, either bulk or a sorted T-cell subset (CD4+, CD8+, memory, or dextramer-sorted; not recorded which), collected approximately 15 days after the first yellow fever vaccination. These receptors were obtained from a man younger than 35 who received the YFV17D yellow fever vaccine.

This clonotype was counted many times. The rearrangement links TRBV20-1 to TRBJ2-5; 12 nucleotides line up with TRBD2. The V gene end was trimmed by 1 base and the J gene end by 2 bases; junction bases not matched to a gene: 20. Per the germline V gene, CDR1 is DFQATT and CDR2 is SNEGSKA (reference sequence). The CDR3 is 21 residues long. Here the CDR3 reads CSARASRTSGAILGYQETQYF. For the CDR3, the DNA is TGCAGTGCTAGAGCTTCTCGGACTAGCGGGGCTATCCTCGGGTATCAAGAGACCCAGTACTTC.

This clonotype came up many times. The genes are TRBV5-6 and TRBJ2-2; D unclear. Germline V gene lookup returns CDR1 SGHDT and CDR2 YYEEEE. CDR3 size: 11 residues. V lost 3 bases and J lost 8, with 5 bases in between. DNA for the CDR3: TGTGCCAGCAGCTCCGGAGGGGAGCTGTTTTTT. Its protein product is CASSSGGELFF.

This clonotype was detected many times. This CDR3 is CASAKPGPTTYEQYF. The CDR3 nucleotides read TGTGCCAGCGCTAAACCTGGACCCACAACCTACGAGCAGTACTTC. The V gene is TRBV6-5, the J gene TRBJ2-7; D gene unclear. From germline, CDR1 is MNHEY and CDR2 SVGAGI. The CDR3 sequence is 15 residues long. The germline V and J ends were trimmed by 8 bases and 2 bases, with 19 bases remaining between them.

This clonotype occurred many times. V gene TRBV7-8 combines with J gene TRBJ2-1; no reliable D call. Germline V gene sequence: CDR1 SGHVS, CDR2 FQNEAQ. The ends were cut back, 1 base at V and 7 bases at J, with 11 bases in the middle. This CDR3 has 14 amino acids. The CDR3 loop reads CASSLVVGPNEQFF. Written as DNA, the CDR3 is TGTGCCAGCAGCTTAGTGGTGGGCCCTAATGAGCAGTTCTTC.

As to this clonotype: This could be a read error, since a much larger clone is one nucleotide away. V gene TRBV5-6 combines with J gene TRBJ1-3; TRBD1 matches at 7 bases. The CDR3 loop spans 16 amino acids. Germline lookup yields CDR1 SGHDT and CDR2 YYEEEE. The CDR3 region has the DNA TGTGCCAGCAGCCGGCCCTACAGGGGAGGTAGAAACAACATATATTTT. Translated: CASSRPYRGGRNNIYF.